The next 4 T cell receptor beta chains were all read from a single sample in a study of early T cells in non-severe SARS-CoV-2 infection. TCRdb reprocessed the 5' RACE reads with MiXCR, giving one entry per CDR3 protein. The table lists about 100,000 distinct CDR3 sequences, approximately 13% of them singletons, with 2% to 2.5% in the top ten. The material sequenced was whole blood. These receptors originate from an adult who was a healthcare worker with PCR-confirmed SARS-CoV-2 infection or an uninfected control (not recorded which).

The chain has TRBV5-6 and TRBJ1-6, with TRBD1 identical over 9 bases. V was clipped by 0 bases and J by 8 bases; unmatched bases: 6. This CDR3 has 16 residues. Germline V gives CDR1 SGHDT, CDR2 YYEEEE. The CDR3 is CASSLGQGGPYSPLHF. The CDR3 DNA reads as TGTGCCAGCAGCTTGGGACAGGGGGGTCCCTATTCACCCCTCCACTTT.

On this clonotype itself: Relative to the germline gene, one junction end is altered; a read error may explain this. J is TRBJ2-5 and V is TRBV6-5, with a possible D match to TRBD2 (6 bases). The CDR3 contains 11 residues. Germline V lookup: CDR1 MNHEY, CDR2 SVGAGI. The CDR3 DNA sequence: TGTTCCAGCATCAGCGGGGAGACCCAGTACTTC. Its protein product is CSSISGETQYF.

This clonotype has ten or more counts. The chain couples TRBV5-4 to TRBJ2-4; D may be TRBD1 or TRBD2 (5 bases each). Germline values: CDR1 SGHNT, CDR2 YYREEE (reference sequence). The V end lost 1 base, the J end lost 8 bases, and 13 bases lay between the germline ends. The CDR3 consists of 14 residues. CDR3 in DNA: TGTGCCAGCAGCTTGTCTGGGGCGCGGGACATTCAGTACTTC. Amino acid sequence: CASSLSGARDIQYF.

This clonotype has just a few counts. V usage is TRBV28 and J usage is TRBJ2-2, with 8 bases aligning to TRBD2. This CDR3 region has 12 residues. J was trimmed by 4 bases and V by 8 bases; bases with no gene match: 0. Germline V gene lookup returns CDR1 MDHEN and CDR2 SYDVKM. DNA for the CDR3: TGTGCCAGCCGGGAGGGCACCGGGGAGCTGTTTTTT. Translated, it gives CASREGTGELFF.